Presented here are 31 T cell receptor beta chains from one specimen sequenced in a study of control samples from healthy donors and cancer patients. Profiling relied on immunoSEQ multiplex PCR, and the TCRdb table lists in-frame clones only, not all of them. The sample has 100,000 or so clones; 82% are singletons. Sequenced input: blood. The receptors originated from an older woman in good health.

The rearrangement joins TRBV28 to TRBJ1-6; tentative D call: TRBD1 (5 bases). This CDR3 spans 15 amino acids. Trimming removed 5 bases at V and 10 bases at J, with 18 bases between. Germline V CDR1 and CDR2: MDHEN, SYDVKM. Written as DNA, the CDR3 is TGTGCCAGCAGTACATTGGCAGGGCGGAGGTCACCCCTCCACTTT. Translation: CASSTLAGRRSPLHF.

The rearrangement uses TRBV5-5 and TRBJ2-1, with a tentative D call TRBD2 (5 bases). CDR1 and CDR2 (germline): SGHKS, YYEKEE (reference sequence). V was pared by 4 bases and J by 7 bases, with 9 bases between. The CDR3 is 12 residues long. CDR3 sequence (DNA): TGTGCCAGCAGCGTACTAGGGAATGAGCAGTTCTTC. This gives the protein CASSVLGNEQFF. The whole variable domain, remainder taken from reference TRBV5-5 and TRBJ2-1, is DAGVTQSPTHLIKTRGQQVTLRCSPISGHKSVSWYQQVLGQGPQFIFQYYEKEERGRGNFPDRFSARQFPNYSSELNVNALLLGDSALYLCASSVLGNEQFFGPGTRLTVL.

Here the CDR3 DNA reads TGTGCCAGCAGCACCGACTACCTCGGCTACGAGCAGTACTTC. This codes for CASSTDYLGYEQYF. The rearrangement joins TRBV11-2 to TRBJ2-7, with D possibly matching TRBD2 (5 bases). Germline CDR1 reads SGHAT; CDR2 reads FQNNGV. Trimming left V 5 bases short and J 3 bases short, with 14 bases between. This CDR3 is 14 amino acids long.

V gene TRBV28 combines with J gene TRBJ2-5; weak D call: TRBD2 (6 bases). Germline loops: CDR1 MDHEN, CDR2 SYDVKM. The CDR3 is made up of 14 amino acids. With 4 bases removed from V and 4 bases from J, the gap between germline ends came to 13 bases. Here the CDR3 reads CASSWVLASETQYF. CDR3 nucleotide sequence: TGTGCCAGCAGTTGGGTTCTAGCGTCAGAGACCCAGTACTTC.

The chain joins TRBV6-1 to TRBJ2-1; D gene uncertain. The CDR3 contains 15 residues. Germline lookup yields CDR1 MNHNS and CDR2 SASEGT. V was clipped by 2 bases and J by 4 bases, with 12 bases between them. For the CDR3, the DNA is TGTGCCAGCAGTGAAACGGCTAGTTGGTACAATGAGCAGTTCTTC. Translation gives CASSETASWYNEQFF.

The chain links TRBV10-2 to TRBJ2-7; TRBD1 aligns across 7 bases. The CDR3 consists of 12 residues. V was clipped by 10 bases and J by 0 bases; unmatched bases: 3. In germline, CDR1 is WSHSY, CDR2 SAAADI. The CDR3 nucleotides read TGCGCCACCGGGACAGCCTCCTACGAGCAGTACTTC. Translating it yields CATGTASYEQYF.

V gene TRBV18 combines with J gene TRBJ2-7; TRBD1 agrees at 9 bases. The V gene's germline CDR1 is KGHSH and CDR2 LQKENI. V was clipped by 3 bases and J by 0 bases; unmatched bases: 0. This CDR3 is built from 14 residues. CDR3 DNA sequence: TGTGCCAGCTCACCGACAGGGGGCTCCTACGAGCAGTACTTC. Translated, it gives CASSPTGGSYEQYF.

The chain uses TRBV3-1 (or the pseudogene TRBV3-2) and TRBJ1-3; tentative D call: TRBD1 (5 bases). The germline CDR1 and CDR2 sequences are LGHDT and YNNKEL (reference sequence). CDR3 length: 15 residues. Trimming left V 3 bases short and J 0 bases short, with 9 bases between. The DNA for the CDR3 is TGTGCCAGCAGCCAGGGACTTATCTCTGGAAACACCATATATTTT. The encoded protein is CASSQGLISGNTIYF.

This sequence joins TRBV24-1 and TRBJ2-1, with 7 bases identical to TRBD1. There are 16 residues in the CDR3. V was pared by 5 bases and J by 1 base, with 7 bases of the junction left unmatched. Looked up from germline, CDR1 is KGHDR and CDR2 is SFDVKD. The CDR3 DNA is TGTGCCACCAGTGGGGTACAGGGGAGATCCTACAATGAGCAGTTCTTC. It is translated as CATSGVQGRSYNEQFF.

This clone was detected only once. The chain is built from TRBV19 and TRBJ1-1; TRBD1 matches at 8 bases. Losses at the gene ends were 3 bases for V and 4 bases for J; bases not matched to a gene: 4. Germline CDR1 LNHDA, CDR2 SQIVND (reference sequence). CDR3 length: 14 amino acids. The CDR3 loop reads CASSIQGATTEAFF. The DNA of the CDR3 is TGTGCCAGTAGTATTCAGGGGGCTACCACTGAAGCTTTCTTT.

This clone showed up just a few times. The chain links TRBV18 to TRBJ2-7, with D perhaps matching TRBD1 (7 bases). Trimming shortened V by 2 bases and J by 4 bases, and 15 bases separated the two germline ends. CDR1 KGHSH and CDR2 LQKENI come from the germline V gene. This CDR3 has 15 residues. The CDR3 sequence: CASSPNTGEAYEQYF. The CDR3 nucleotides are TGTGCCAGCTCACCAAACACAGGGGAGGCTTACGAGCAGTACTTC.

The chain is built from TRBV11-3 and TRBJ1-1; D is ambiguous. This CDR3 is 13 amino acids long. Germline lookup yields CDR1 SGHNT and CDR2 YENEEA. V was shortened by 5 bases and J by 4 bases, with 11 bases between the two germline ends. CDR3 DNA sequence: TGTGCCAGCAGCCCCTCCGAGGGCACTGAAGCTTTCTTT. Protein sequence: CASSPSEGTEAFF.

The chain couples TRBV4-3 to TRBJ1-2; possibly TRBD1 for D (6 bases). Germline CDR1 LGHNA, CDR2 YSLEER. The CDR3 covers 13 residues. Trimming shortened V by 1 base and J by 8 bases, and 11 bases separated the two germline ends. CDR3 DNA: TGCGCCAGCAGCCAAGCCAGGGGTTGGGGCTACACCTTC. Its translation: CASSQARGWGYTF.

The chain combines TRBV27 with TRBJ1-1; 8 bases are a match to TRBD1. CDR1 and CDR2 from the germline V gene are MNHEY and SMNVEV (reference sequence). V was clipped by 3 bases and J by 0 bases; unmatched bases: 0. CDR3 size: 14 residues. CDR3 amino acids: CASSLGQVNTEAFF. The CDR3 bases are TGTGCCAGCAGTTTGGGACAGGTGAACACTGAAGCTTTCTTT.

This sequence joins TRBV2 and TRBJ2-2; D is unresolved. The V end lost 4 bases, the J end lost 4 bases, and 7 bases lay between the germline ends. Looked up from germline, CDR1 is SNHLY and CDR2 is FYNNEI. The CDR3 has 13 amino acids. The CDR3 bases are TGTGCCAGCAGTGGGATCACCACCGGGGAGCTGTTTTTT. It encodes CASSGITTGELFF.

Only a few counts were recorded for this clone. The J gene is TRBJ1-1, the V gene TRBV4-3; D is uncertain. Trimming cost V 0 bases and J 1 base, with 9 bases left between them. Germline V gene data show CDR1 as LGHNA and CDR2 as YSLEER. CDR3 length equals 15 residues. The CDR3 loop is CASSQDRVGNTEAFF. Here the CDR3 DNA reads TGCGCCAGCAGCCAAGATAGGGTCGGGAACACTGAAGCTTTCTTT.

V usage is TRBV16 and J usage is TRBJ1-3, with no clear D. Germline V lookup: CDR1 KGHSY, CDR2 FQNENV. This CDR3 spans 14 amino acids. Trimming took off 2 bases at V and 0 bases at J, with 5 bases between the two ends. CDR3 bases: TGTGCCAGCAGCCAAGGGCGCTCTGGAAACACCATATATTTT. It specifies CASSQGRSGNTIYF. The full variable domain, completed using reference TRBV16 and TRBJ1-3, is GEEVAQTPKHLVRGEGQKAKLYCAPIKGHSYVFWYQQVLKNEFKFLISFQNENVFDETGMPKERFSAKCLPNSPCSLEIQATKLEDSAVYFCASSQGRSGNTIYFGEGSWLTVV.

The rearrangement joins TRBV19 to TRBJ1-5; 7 bases are a match to TRBD1. V dropped 7 bases and J dropped 8; count of bases not matched to a gene: 8. CDR1 LNHDA and CDR2 SQIVND come from the germline V gene (reference sequence). The CDR3 covers 13 residues. This CDR3 is CASTSGTVKPQHF. Here the CDR3 DNA reads TGTGCCAGTACCTCCGGGACAGTTAAGCCCCAGCATTTT.

The chain carries TRBV7-2 and TRBJ2-7; D is uncertain. V gave up 4 bases and J gave up 7 bases, with 17 bases separating them. Per the germline V gene, CDR1 is SGHTA and CDR2 is FQGNSA. This CDR3 is 14 amino acids long. CDR3 sequence: CASSSSPRVGEQYF. As DNA, the CDR3 is TGTGCCAGCAGCTCCTCCCCCCGTGTCGGGGAGCAGTACTTC.

The chain employs TRBV2 and TRBJ2-1; 10 bases fit TRBD2. The CDR3 has 14 amino acids. The germline gives CDR1 SNHLY, CDR2 FYNNEI. With V trimmed by 8 bases and J by 7 bases, 8 bases remained unmatched. In nucleotides, the CDR3 is TGTGCCAGCGGGGGGCTAGCGGGAGCAAATGAGCAGTTCTTC. The encoded protein is CASGGLAGANEQFF.

The rearrangement joins TRBV6-5 to TRBJ1-1; possibly TRBD1 for D (5 bases). Germline CDR1 MNHEY, CDR2 SVGAGI. Trimming pared 7 bases from V and 7 bases from J, leaving 19 bases between. This CDR3 is built from 14 residues. CDR3 sequence: CASTNPGSGGEAFF. In DNA, the CDR3 is TGTGCCAGCACCAACCCAGGCTCCGGGGGTGAAGCTTTCTTT.

A single count supports this clone. The rearrangement links TRBV14 to TRBJ1-1; D unresolved. The CDR3 is made up of 14 amino acids. The V end was cut by 1 base, the J end by 1 base, with 7 bases between. The germline gives CDR1 SGHDN, CDR2 FVKESK. The CDR3 is CASSQVGKNTEAFF. CDR3 in DNA: TGTGCCAGCAGCCAAGTTGGGAAGAACACTGAAGCTTTCTTT.

The CDR3: CASRRDAYYEQYF. In DNA, the CDR3 is TGCGCCAGCAGGCGTGACGCCTACTACGAGCAGTACTTC. The V and J genes are TRBV5-1 and TRBJ2-7, with D hard to call. V lost 5 bases to trimming and J lost 3 bases, with 12 bases between them. Germline CDR1 reads SGHRS; CDR2 reads YFSETQ. The CDR3 is 13 residues long.

The rearrangement links TRBV18 to TRBJ2-1; TRBD1 matches at 10 bases. CDR3 length equals 18 residues. J was trimmed by 6 bases and V by 2 bases; bases with no gene match: 13. The germline V gene encodes CDR1 KGHSH and CDR2 LQKENI. CDR3 sequence (DNA): TGTGCCAGCTCACCAGTAAGCCCGGGACAGGGGTATAGCAATGAGCAGTTCTTC. This encodes CASSPVSPGQGYSNEQFF.

The V call is TRBV5-6, the J call TRBJ2-2; 9 nucleotides agree with TRBD2. This CDR3 contains 16 residues. The V gene end was trimmed by 4 bases and the J gene end by 0 bases; junction bases not matched to a gene: 4. From germline, CDR1 is SGHDT and CDR2 YYEEEE. The DNA of the CDR3 is TGTGCCAGCAGCCATGGACTAGCGCCGAACACCGGGGAGCTGTTTTTT. As protein: CASSHGLAPNTGELFF.

The V call is TRBV9, the J call TRBJ1-3; the match to TRBD1 covers 9 bases. With V trimmed by 4 bases and J by 3 bases, 11 bases remained unmatched. Germline CDR1 is SGDLS and CDR2 is YYNGEE. The CDR3 sequence is 17 residues long. In DNA form, the CDR3 reads TGTGCCAGCAGCAGTGGACAGGGGCTTGGAATTGGAAACACCATATATTTT. The encoded protein is CASSSGQGLGIGNTIYF.

The chain employs TRBV7-2 and TRBJ1-5; no clear D. Germline CDR1 is SGHTA and CDR2 is FQGNSA. The CDR3 runs to 13 residues. V was shortened by 2 bases and J by 7 bases, with 9 bases between the two germline ends. The CDR3 DNA reads as TGTGCCAGCAGCTTAAGCCCTATCCAGCCCCAGCATTTT. Translated, it gives CASSLSPIQPQHF.

Concerning this clone itself: Distinct nucleotide sequences in the sample also encode this CDR3. This chain connects TRBV6-5 to TRBJ1-3, with D uncertain. Looked up from germline, CDR1 is MNHEY and CDR2 is SVGAGI. The CDR3 is made up of 12 amino acids. V lost 6 bases and J 2 bases, leaving 5 bases between the germline ends. CDR3 DNA: TGTGCCAGCAGGAGGGCTGGAAACACCATATATTTT. Translated: CASRRAGNTIYF.

V gene TRBV19 combines with J gene TRBJ1-1; tentatively, D is TRBD1 (6 bases). The germline V gene encodes CDR1 LNHDA and CDR2 SQIVND (reference sequence). V lost 3 bases and J lost 7, with 15 bases in between. The CDR3 is 14 amino acids. The CDR3 spells CASSIKGDVNEAFF. CDR3 in DNA: TGTGCCAGTAGTATCAAGGGGGACGTAAATGAAGCTTTCTTT.

This sequence joins TRBV11-2 and TRBJ2-2; 16 bases fit TRBD2. The CDR3 has 18 amino acids. The ends lost 8 bases at V and 2 bases at J; junction bases unmatched: 8. From germline, CDR1 is SGHAT and CDR2 FQNNGV. The CDR3 protein is CASYPGTSGGENTGELFF. The DNA for the CDR3 is TGTGCCAGCTACCCCGGGACTAGCGGGGGGGAAAACACCGGGGAGCTGTTTTTT. Complete variable domain (other parts from reference TRBV11-2 and TRBJ2-2): EAGVAQSPRYKIIEKRQSVAFWCNPISGHATLYWYQQILGQGPKLLIQFQNNGVVDDSQLPKDRFSAERLKGVDSTLKIQPAKLEDSAVYLCASYPGTSGGENTGELFFGEGSRLTVL.

This clone has only a few counts. V and J are TRBV7-2 and TRBJ1-3; TRBD1 matches 10 bases. Germline CDR1 and CDR2: SGHTA and FQGNSA. V gave up 1 base and J gave up 2 bases; unmatched junction bases: 2. The CDR3 has 16 amino acids. The CDR3 is CASSLVGTGAGNTIYF. The CDR3 nucleotides read TGTGCCAGCAGCTTAGTCGGGACAGGGGCTGGAAACACCATATATTTT.